One sample yielded the 17 T cell receptor beta chains listed below, sequenced in a study of beta chain features in type 1 diabetes. Since all of the isolated RNA was reverse transcribed, expressed TCRB transcripts were what got sequenced. Measured with immunoSEQ multiplex PCR; TCRdb has only the in-frame clones, and not every one. Here the sample spans around 300,000 clones, approximately 11% being singletons. The sample was naive CD4+ T cells from blood. The receptors were gathered from a woman younger than 45 in good health.

There are a few counts of this clone. The chain links TRBV27 to TRBJ2-1, with TRBD2 identical over 8 bases. The CDR3 covers 17 residues. CDR1 and CDR2 from the germline V gene are MNHEY and SMNVEV (reference sequence). The V segment lost 0 bases and the J segment 3 bases; nucleotides outside the gene matches: 7. Written as DNA, the CDR3 is TGTGCCAGCAGTTTATCGGGTAGCGGGATCCTCTACAATGAGCAGTTCTTC. This codes for CASSLSGSGILYNEQFF.

The rearrangement links TRBV14 to TRBJ2-2, with 9 bases aligning to TRBD1. V gave up 3 bases and J gave up 6 bases; unmatched junction bases: 11. Per the germline V gene, CDR1 is SGHDN and CDR2 is FVKESK. The CDR3 is made up of 17 amino acids. CDR3 DNA: TGTGCCAGCAGCCACGGGCGGACAGGGGTTTTCGCCGGGGAGCTGTTTTTT. Translation: CASSHGRTGVFAGELFF.

This clone was seen more than once but under ten times. The rearrangement links TRBV28 to TRBJ2-1; 8 bases agree with TRBD2. CDR1 is MDHEN, CDR2 SYDVKM, per germline. The V gene end was trimmed by 4 bases and the J gene end by 6 bases; junction bases not matched to a gene: 5. The CDR3 is 14 amino acids. The CDR3 spells CASSWREAVNEQFF. For the CDR3, the DNA is TGTGCCAGCAGTTGGCGGGAGGCAGTCAATGAGCAGTTCTTC.

This clone was recorded a few times. The J gene is TRBJ2-3, the V gene TRBV18; possibly TRBD1 for D (6 bases). The CDR3 runs 15 residues. Deletions cut 5 bases from V and 4 bases from J, with 16 bases between. The V gene's germline CDR1 is KGHSH and CDR2 LQKENI. The DNA for the CDR3 is TGTGCCAGCTCAACTCCAGGGGCCGAATCAGATACGCAGTATTTT. Translation: CASSTPGAESDTQYF.

The table lists this clone with a count of one. The chain has TRBV19 and TRBJ2-5; the D gene is possibly TRBD1 (6 bases). V lost 6 bases and J lost 5, with 13 bases in between. Looked up from germline, CDR1 is LNHDA and CDR2 is SQIVND (reference sequence). CDR3 size: 13 residues. The CDR3: CASSSDSAETQYF. CDR3 DNA sequence: TGTGCCAGTAGCTCGGACAGCGCGGAGACCCAGTACTTC.

The CDR3 coding sequence is TGTGCCAGCAGTGAAGGACAGGGATTTTTAGCTTTCTTT. It translates to CASSEGQGFLAFF. This chain connects TRBV6-1 to TRBJ1-1; the match to TRBD1 covers 7 bases. There are 13 residues in the CDR3. Germline trimming cut 1 base from V and 10 bases from J; bases unmatched to any gene: 6. Germline CDR1 and CDR2: MNHNS and SASEGT.

This clone appeared a few times. The J gene is TRBJ2-3, the V gene TRBV2; 11 nucleotides agree with TRBD2. Germline assignment: CDR1 SNHLY and CDR2 FYNNEI. CDR3 length: 15 residues. V was clipped by 6 bases and J by 2 bases; unmatched bases: 4. CDR3 region: CASSSGLAVTDTQYF. The CDR3 DNA follows: TGTGCCAGCAGCTCGGGACTAGCGGTCACAGATACGCAGTATTTT.

V and J are TRBV25-1 and TRBJ2-1; 7 bases are a match to TRBD2. Germline V gene data show CDR1 as MGHDK and CDR2 as SYGVNS. The CDR3 is made up of 15 amino acids. Losses at the gene ends were 1 base for V and 7 bases for J; bases not matched to a gene: 7. The CDR3 protein is CASSELAGVKNEQFF. CDR3 nucleotide sequence: TGTGCCAGCAGTGAATTAGCGGGCGTAAAGAATGAGCAGTTCTTC.

V and J are TRBV5-4 and TRBJ1-4, with 7 nucleotides matching TRBD1. The CDR3 consists of 14 residues. After removal of 4 bases from V and 4 bases from J, the junction contained 4 bases not matched to a gene. Germline V CDR1 and CDR2: SGHNT, YYREEE (reference sequence). CDR3 amino acids: CASSGQGDNEKLFF. CDR3 nucleotides: TGTGCCAGCAGCGGGCAGGGGGATAATGAAAAACTGTTTTTT.

This clone was counted only a few times. The V gene is TRBV12-5, the J gene TRBJ2-1; 7 nucleotides align to TRBD2. The germline gives CDR1 LGHNT, CDR2 FRNRAP. The CDR3 spans 15 residues. With 3 bases clipped from V and 1 base from J, the junction kept 3 bases outside the gene matches. Here the CDR3 DNA reads TGTGCTAGTGGTTTTAGCGGGTTATCCTACAATGAGCAGTTCTTC. This encodes CASGFSGLSYNEQFF.

This clone was detected a few times. The J gene is TRBJ2-4, the V gene TRBV7-6; TRBD2 aligns across 8 bases. CDR1 is SGHVS and CDR2 is FNYEAQ in the germline V gene. The junction had 8 bases not matched to a gene; V was cut back by 1 base and J by 6 bases. The CDR3 sequence is 16 residues long. This CDR3 is CASSLVPAGARNIQYF. CDR3 coding DNA: TGTGCCAGCAGCTTAGTCCCAGCGGGAGCTCGAAACATTCAGTACTTC.

The chain couples TRBV28 to TRBJ2-6; TRBD2 matches 11 bases. J gave up 4 bases and V 6 bases, and 5 bases lay outside the gene matches. Looked up from germline, CDR1 is MDHEN and CDR2 is SYDVKM. The CDR3 sequence is 16 residues long. Here the CDR3 reads CASRLAGGRGANVLTF. The CDR3 nucleotides are TGTGCCAGCAGATTAGCGGGAGGGCGAGGGGCCAACGTCCTGACTTTC.

The chain has TRBV5-6 and TRBJ2-5, with no clear D. Trimming removed 0 bases at V and 1 base at J, with 7 bases between. This CDR3 region has 14 residues. Germline lookup yields CDR1 SGHDT and CDR2 YYEEEE. DNA for the CDR3: TGTGCCAGCAGCTTGGGTGGCAGCCAAGAGACCCAGTACTTC. It translates to CASSLGGSQETQYF.

V is TRBV4-1 and J is TRBJ2-3; 9 bases map to TRBD2. The CDR3 consists of 15 residues. Unmatched junction bases numbered 8, after V lost 4 bases and J lost 6 bases. Per the germline V gene, CDR1 is MGHRA and CDR2 is YSYEKL. CDR3 sequence (DNA): TGCGCCAGCAGCCGGGGGGTAGCGGGAGTGGATACGCAGTATTTT. Amino acids: CASSRGVAGVDTQYF.

V is TRBV18 and J is TRBJ1-2, with 8 nucleotides matching TRBD1. V was clipped by 0 bases and J by 6 bases; unmatched bases: 9. The germline V gene has CDR1 KGHSH and CDR2 LQKENI. CDR3 size: 16 residues. Written as DNA, the CDR3 is TGTGCCAGCTCACCACCGGTGGCTTCAGGGGGCAATGGCTACACCTTC. This codes for CASSPPVASGGNGYTF.

This clone was observed a handful of times. The rearrangement joins TRBV18 to TRBJ2-1; 9 bases are a match to TRBD2. There are 18 residues in the CDR3. CDR1 KGHSH and CDR2 LQKENI come from the germline V gene. The V and J ends lost 2 bases and 4 bases, in that order; junction bases with no gene match: 12. Here the CDR3 DNA reads TGTGCCAGCTCACCATTGTCCCTAGCGGGGAATCTATACAATGAGCAGTTCTTC. Translated, it gives CASSPLSLAGNLYNEQFF.

Many counts were recorded for this clone. The rearrangement uses TRBV4-3 and TRBJ2-2; 7 bases fit TRBD2. Losses at the gene ends were 1 base for V and 9 bases for J; bases not matched to a gene: 5. This CDR3 has 14 residues. Germline CDR1 reads LGHNA; CDR2 reads YSLEER. The DNA of the CDR3 is TGCGCCAGCAGCCAAGCTTGGGAGGGCCGGGAGCTGTTTTTT. It is translated as CASSQAWEGRELFF.